These 12 T cell receptor beta chains came from one sample sequenced in a study of blood T cells in healthy people across ages. Through a sample-barcoded 5' primer and a J-beta primer mix, a second PCR was run for roughly 6 to 12 cycles. From the 5' RACE reads, TCRdb called clonotypes with MiXCR, one entry per CDR3 protein. The repertoire holds about 1,400,000 distinct CDR3 sequences, with 42% as singletons. The specimen sequenced was blood. These receptors originate from a woman under 30 in good health.

In this sample, this clonotype turned up a few times. The J gene is TRBJ2-4, the V gene TRBV6-6, with unresolved D. The DNA end is a closer match to TRBJ2-7, so the J assignment may be wrong. CDR3 length equals 16 residues. Germline assignment: CDR1 MNHNY and CDR2 SVGAGI (reference sequence). CDR3 loop: CASSYGVVAEGSEQYF. The CDR3 region has the DNA TGTGCCAGCAGTTACGGAGTGGTTGCGGAAGGCTCCGAGCAGTACTTC.

V and J are TRBV7-2 and TRBJ2-3, with TRBD2 matching over 8 bases. The CDR3 spans 18 residues. The ends lost 5 bases at V and 4 bases at J; junction bases unmatched: 17. Germline-derived CDR1 and CDR2 are SGHTA and FQGNSA. The CDR3 DNA reads as TGTGCCAGCAGCCTAGGCGGCGGGGGCGGGGGGCGGTCAGATACGCAGTATTTT. Translation: CASSLGGGGGGRSDTQYF.

The chain couples TRBV6-4 to TRBJ1-1; no clear D gene. The CDR3 has 15 amino acids. Germline V gene sequence: CDR1 MRHNA, CDR2 SNTAGT. Trimming stripped 9 bases from V and 10 bases from J, with 27 bases between. CDR3 DNA sequence: TGTGCCAGTAACTCACCAGCGGAATTTTCCCCGGCAGCTTTCTTT. Translated, it gives CASNSPAEFSPAAFF.

The chain has TRBV2 and TRBJ2-1; 7 bases map to TRBD2. This CDR3 is built from 16 residues. With 2 bases clipped from V and 6 bases from J, the junction kept 10 bases outside the gene matches. The germline V gene encodes CDR1 SNHLY and CDR2 FYNNEI. The CDR3, as DNA: TGTGCCAGCAGTGAAAATTGGCGGGAGTCGAGCAATGAGCAGTTCTTC. It specifies CASSENWRESSNEQFF.

The V and J genes are TRBV20-1 and TRBJ2-1; 12 positions match TRBD2. The germline V gene has CDR1 DFQATT and CDR2 SNEGSKA (reference sequence). The V gene end was trimmed by 3 bases and the J gene end by 6 bases; junction bases not matched to a gene: 9. The CDR3 runs 16 residues. CDR3 nucleotide sequence: TGCAGTGCTAGGAATGAACTAGCGGGGGGTTTCAATGAGCAGTTCTTC. It encodes CSARNELAGGFNEQFF.

This clonotype has just a few counts. The chain's CDR3 is CSAPGAWNEKLFF. CDR3 DNA: TGCAGTGCACCAGGGGCTTGGAATGAAAAACTGTTTTTT. The chain couples TRBV20-1 to TRBJ1-4; D might be TRBD1 (6 bases). This CDR3 has 13 residues. Between the trimmed V and J ends, which lost 6 bases and 5 bases, there was a span of 13 bases. Germline loops: CDR1 DFQATT, CDR2 SNEGSKA (reference sequence).

The chain has TRBV20-1 and TRBJ2-5; no definite D call. CDR1 and CDR2 (germline): DFQATT, SNEGSKA (reference sequence). CDR3 length: 11 residues. This CDR3 reads CSPVRQETQYF. The CDR3 bases are TGCAGCCCGGTTCGCCAAGAGACCCAGTACTTC.

The chain is built from TRBV15 and TRBJ1-4; TRBD1 is a possible D gene (6 bases). The V gene's germline CDR1 is LNHNV and CDR2 YYDKDF (reference sequence). V lost 3 bases and J lost 4, with 15 bases in between. CDR3 size: 16 residues. The CDR3 nucleotides read TGTGCCACCAGCAGGACAGGAGTACAACTTAATGAAAAACTGTTTTTT. Translation gives CATSRTGVQLNEKLFF.

V usage is TRBV20-1 and J usage is TRBJ2-1, with D perhaps TRBD1 (5 bases). Per germline, CDR1 DFQATT and CDR2 SNEGSKA (reference sequence). The CDR3 spans 14 residues. Trimming stripped 6 bases from V and 2 bases from J, with 14 bases between. The DNA for the CDR3 is TGCAGTGCCCAGGGCAGGAGCACCTACAATGAGCAGTTCTTC. Translated: CSAQGRSTYNEQFF.

CDR3 protein: CASTSLEGGSYNEQFF. The CDR3 DNA sequence: TGTGCCAGCACCTCCCTTGAGGGGGGCTCCTACAATGAGCAGTTCTTC. The rearrangement links TRBV7-8 to TRBJ2-1; either TRBD1 or TRBD2 may fit D (6 bases each). Trimming removed 7 bases at V and 0 bases at J, with 16 bases between. CDR3 length: 16 residues. The germline CDR1 and CDR2 sequences are SGHVS and FQNEAQ. Drawing the rest from reference TRBV7-8 and TRBJ2-1, the complete variable domain is GAGVSQSPRYKVAKRGQDVALRCDPISGHVSLFWYQQALGQGPEFLTYFQNEAQLDKSGLPSDRFFAERPEGSVSTLKIQRTQQEDSAVYLCASTSLEGGSYNEQFFGPGTRLTVL.

The chain joins TRBV21-1 to TRBJ2-7; the table's D call of TRBD1 was not tested on the DNA. TRBV21-1 is flagged as a pseudogene. CDR3 size: 15 residues. CDR3 DNA: TGTGCCAGCAGCACCCAAGGTATGCGGAGGGGGGAGCAGTACTTC. This encodes CASSTQGMRRGEQYF.

This clonotype was observed at least ten times. One junction end does not reproduce the germline sequence, and a read error may be involved. The chain couples TRBV5-1 to TRBJ2-3, with D unclear. The CDR3 covers 13 residues. Germline V gene sequence: CDR1 SGHRS, CDR2 YFSETQ. The chain's CDR3 is CASSSPGTDTQYF. CDR3 DNA sequence: TGTGCCAGCAGTTCGCCGGGCACAGATACGCAGTATTTT. The full variable domain, with the rest looked up from reference TRBV5-1 and TRBJ2-3, is KAGVTQTPRYLIKTRGQQVTLSCSPISGHRSVSWYQQTPGQGLQFLFEYFSETQRNKGNFPGRFSGRQFSNSRSEMNVSTLELGDSALYLCASSSPGTDTQYFGPGTRLTVL.